This TCR beta chain was observed in a study of a mutant IDH1 vaccine in newly diagnosed glioma. On the study more broadly: Of the patients given treatment, roughly 60% were male and about 40% were female, and a mean age of around 38 years was recorded. Patients were pretreated with radiotherapy, temozolomide, or both, mostly both.

Sequencing was performed with immunoSEQ multiplex PCR; in TCRdb, only in-frame clones are kept and a portion is missing. The repertoire has some 60,000 clones, 75% to 90% of them found once; the top ten carry 4.6%. CDR3 length equals 13 residues. The germline V and J ends were trimmed by 3 bases and 2 bases, with 7 bases remaining between them. CDR1 is SGHTA, CDR2 FQGNSA, per germline. In its sample, this clone was seen a few times. The antigen is undetermined. Regarding time point: week 5, during vaccination. What each vaccine dose contained was 300 ug of mutant IDH1 20-mer peptide, accompanied by topical imiquimod. Overall study findings and caveats: Vaccine-induced immune responses were detected in roughly 92% of patients.

The TCR originated in a woman aged 40-49 years with glioma. Sequences were derived from PBMCs, sampled from a glioma patient whose treatment included an IDH1 peptide vaccine. V usage is TRBV7-2 and J usage is TRBJ1-1; D gene uncertain. The CDR3 loop reads CASSFEINTEAFF. The CDR3 region has the DNA TGTGCCAGCAGCTTTGAGATTAACACTGAAGCTTTCTTT. Variable domain in full (rest from reference TRBV7-2 and TRBJ1-1): GAGVSQSPSNKVTEKGKDVELRCDPISGHTALYWYRQSLGQGLEFLIYFQGNSAPDKSGLPSDRFSAERTGGSVSTLTIQRTQQEDSAVYLCASSFEINTEAFFGQGTRLTVV.